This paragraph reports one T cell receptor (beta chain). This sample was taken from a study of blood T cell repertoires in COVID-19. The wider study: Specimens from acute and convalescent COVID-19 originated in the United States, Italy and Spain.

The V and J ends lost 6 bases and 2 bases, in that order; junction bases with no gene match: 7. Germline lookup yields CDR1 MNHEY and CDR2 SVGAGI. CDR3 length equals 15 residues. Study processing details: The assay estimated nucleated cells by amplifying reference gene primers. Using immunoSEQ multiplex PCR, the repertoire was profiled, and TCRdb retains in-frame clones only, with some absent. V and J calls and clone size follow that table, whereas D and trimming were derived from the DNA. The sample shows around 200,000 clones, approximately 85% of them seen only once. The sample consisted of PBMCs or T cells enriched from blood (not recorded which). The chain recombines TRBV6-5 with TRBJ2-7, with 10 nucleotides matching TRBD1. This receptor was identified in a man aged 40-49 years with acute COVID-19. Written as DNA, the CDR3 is TGTGCCAGCAGGGTGGACAGGGGGGGAACCTACGAGCAGTACTTC. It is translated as CASRVDRGGTYEQYF.